Listed here is a single T cell receptor (beta chain). Antigen specificity is unknown. This CDR3 has 13 residues. Germline CDR1 and CDR2: SGHTA and FQGNSA. Trimming cost V 5 bases and J 7 bases, with 14 bases left between them. This specimen belongs to a study of cytomegalovirus exposure and HLA in healthy donors. It was with 60 Vbeta and 13 Jbeta primers that the PCR ran. Produced via immunoSEQ multiplex PCR; TCRdb's table is partial and in-frame only. The data contain under 150,000 clones, 60% to 85% of them singletons. The study's findings and limits: Per published accounts, TCR beta sequences correctly predicted the HLA-A and HLA-B alleles of most subjects. Later analysis showed most CMV-associated TCR beta chains appearing HLA-restricted. Per a later analysis, 15,000 to 20,000 TCR beta sequences showed association with HLA alleles at 0.05 false discovery rate. Later work showed greater clonal expansion in HLA-associated TCR beta chains than in equally common others.

The clonotype was recovered from a man aged 18 to 35 in good health and CMV-seronegative. The chain is built from TRBV7-2 and TRBJ1-2, with D possibly being TRBD1 (6 bases). The specimen was PBMCs. The CDR3 protein is CASSQGQSGGYTF. The CDR3 region has the DNA TGTGCCAGCAGCCAGGGACAATCGGGTGGCTACACCTTC.